The present T cell receptor (beta chain) was sequenced within a study of shared clonotypes between healthy human individuals. Whole-study results and caveats: Incompleteness in sorted-subset sequencing, despite large depth, was shown by rarefaction.

Regarding this clone: Antigen specificity is unknown.

Healthy HIV-negative adults without recent acute infections or vaccinations served as donors. V was cut by 3 bases and J by 4 bases, with 11 bases left in between. This CDR3 is built from 14 residues. Germline V gene data show CDR1 as MNHEY and CDR2 as SVGAGI. This table comes from immunoSEQ multiplex PCR, and its TCRdb copy is limited to in-frame clones, with some not included. The sample has roughly 2.4 million clones; 90% to 97% are singletons. This clonotype was obtained from a man aged 18 to 35 in good health. What was sequenced was naive CD4+ T cells sorted from blood. The subset denotes: CD45RA+ positively selected. The V call is TRBV6-5, the J call TRBJ2-3; possibly TRBD2 for D (6 bases). CDR3 protein: CASSYWQRADTQYF. CDR3 coding DNA: TGTGCCAGCAGTTATTGGCAGCGGGCAGATACGCAGTATTTT.